The source of this TCR beta chain is a study of T-cell reconstitution after alpha-beta-depleted transplantation in children. Study-level findings and limits: By about two months after transplant, alpha-beta T cells reportedly arose from several hundred graft clones that had expanded. Hyperexpanded clones declined; after one year, newly produced T cells mostly supplied diversity.

This clonotype was recorded many times. What it recognizes is unknown. Preparation of the TCRbeta library used unique molecular identifiers. TCRdb redid the calling of the PCR reads with MiXCR, one entry per CDR3 protein. The profile shows 300,000 to 350,000 distinct CDR3 sequences, under 20% of them singletons. CDR3 length: 15 amino acids. CDR1 and CDR2 from the germline V gene are LGHNA and YNFKEQ. Trimming took off 1 base at V and 2 bases at J, with 12 bases between the two ends. Sequencing used PBMCs, mostly from graft donor cells, obtained 360 days after TCRalphabeta/CD19-depleted stem cell transplant. This chain uses TRBV4-2 with TRBJ2-7; D may be TRBD2 (6 bases). The source of this sequence is a male patient between 2 and 9 years old who had a stem cell transplant for acute lymphoblastic leukemia, so the T cells may come from the graft donor. The CDR3 coding sequence is TGTGCCAGCAGCCAAGGTTTCGGGAGCCCCTACGAGCAGTACTTC. Its translation: CASSQGFGSPYEQYF.